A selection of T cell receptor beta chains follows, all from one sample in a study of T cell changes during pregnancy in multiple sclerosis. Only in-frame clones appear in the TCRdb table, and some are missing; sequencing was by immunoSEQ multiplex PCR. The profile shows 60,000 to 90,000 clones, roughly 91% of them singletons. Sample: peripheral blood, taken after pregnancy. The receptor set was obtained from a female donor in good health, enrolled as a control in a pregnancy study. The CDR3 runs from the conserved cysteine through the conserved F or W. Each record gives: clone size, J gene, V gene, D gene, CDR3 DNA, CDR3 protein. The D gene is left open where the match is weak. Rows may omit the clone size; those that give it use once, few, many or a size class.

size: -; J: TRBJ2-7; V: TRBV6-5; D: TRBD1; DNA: TGTGCCAGCAGTTACCGTGTGACAGGGGGGTACGAGCAGTACTTC; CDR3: CASSYRVTGGYEQYF
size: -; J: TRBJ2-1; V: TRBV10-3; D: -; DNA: TGTGCCATCAGTTACACGGAGGACAATGAGCAGTTCTTC; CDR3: CAISYTEDNEQFF
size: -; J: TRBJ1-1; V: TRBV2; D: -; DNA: TGTGCCAGCAGTAGAACAATGAACACTGAAGCTTTCTTT; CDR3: CASSRTMNTEAFF
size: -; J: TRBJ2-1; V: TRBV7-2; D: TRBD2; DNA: TGTGCCAGCAGCTCACGGGGGGGGGATGAGCAGTTCTTC; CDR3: CASSSRGGDEQFF
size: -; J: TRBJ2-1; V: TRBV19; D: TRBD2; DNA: TGTGCCAGTAAAAGGACTAGCGGACACAATGAGCAGTTCTTC; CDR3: CASKRTSGHNEQFF
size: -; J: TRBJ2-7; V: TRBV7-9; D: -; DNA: TGTGCCAGCAGCTTAGCGCCTTCCTCGTCAGAATACTTC; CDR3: CASSLAPSSSEYF
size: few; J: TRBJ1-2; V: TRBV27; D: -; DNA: TGTGCCAGCAGTTTTCGCTATGGCTACACCTTC; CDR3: CASSFRYGYTF
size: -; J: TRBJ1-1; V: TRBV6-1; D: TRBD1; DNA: TGTGCCAGCAGTCTATCGGGACAGCCGAACACTGAAGCTTTCTTT; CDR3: CASSLSGQPNTEAFF
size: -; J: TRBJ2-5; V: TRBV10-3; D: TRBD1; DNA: TGTGCCATCAAAAGAGGTCCCGGGACAGGGTTTCGTCAAGAGACCCAGTACTTC; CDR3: CAIKRGPGTGFRQETQYF
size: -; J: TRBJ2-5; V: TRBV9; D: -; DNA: TGTGCCAGCAGCGTCTTCGGGAGTATGAGAGAGACCCAGTACTTC; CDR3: CASSVFGSMRETQYF
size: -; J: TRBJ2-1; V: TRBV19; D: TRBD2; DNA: TGTGCCAGTAGTATAACTAGCGGGGAATACAATGAGCAGTTCTTC; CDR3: CASSITSGEYNEQFF
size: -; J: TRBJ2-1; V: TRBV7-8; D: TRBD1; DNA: TGTGCCAGCAGCCAGGACAGGGCGGCTTACAATGAGCAGTTCTTC; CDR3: CASSQDRAAYNEQFF
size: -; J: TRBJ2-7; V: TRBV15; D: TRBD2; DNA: TGTGCCACCAGCATAGCGGGAGGCCCCTCCTACGAGCAGTACTTC; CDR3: CATSIAGGPSYEQYF
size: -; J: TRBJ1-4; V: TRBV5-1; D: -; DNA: TGCGCCAGCAGCTCATCGACAGTTTTGGCTAATGAAAAACTGTTTTTT; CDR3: CASSSSTVLANEKLFF
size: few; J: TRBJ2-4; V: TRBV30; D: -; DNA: TGTGCCTCCGAGGGTAGAAACATTCAGTACTTC; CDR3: CASEGRNIQYF
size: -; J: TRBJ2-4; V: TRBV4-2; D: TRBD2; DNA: TGTGCCAGCAGCCAAGAGACCGGGGGAGGGCCTCAGTACTTC; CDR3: CASSQETGGGPQYF
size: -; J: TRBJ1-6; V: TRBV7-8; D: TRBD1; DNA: TGTGCCAGCAGCCCCATCGGGGGGGGACGACAGGGCTCCTTGTCACCCCTCCACTTT; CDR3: CASSPIGGGRQGSLSPLHF
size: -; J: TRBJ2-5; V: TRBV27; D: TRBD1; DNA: TGTGCCAGCTATTCGGTGTGGACAGGGAAGAGAGAGACCCAGTACTTC; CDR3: CASYSVWTGKRETQYF
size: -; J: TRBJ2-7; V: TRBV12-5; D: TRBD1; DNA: TGTGCTAGTGGACCAGACAGGGCGACCTACGAGCAGTACTTC; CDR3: CASGPDRATYEQYF
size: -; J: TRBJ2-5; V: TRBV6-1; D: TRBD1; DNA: TGTGCCAGCGAAAGGGACAGACTAGAGACCCAGTACTTC; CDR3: CASERDRLETQYF
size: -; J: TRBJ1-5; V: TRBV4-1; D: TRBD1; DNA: TGCGCCAGCAGCAGGGGGCAGGGTCCCAATCAGCCCCAGCATTTT; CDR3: CASSRGQGPNQPQHF
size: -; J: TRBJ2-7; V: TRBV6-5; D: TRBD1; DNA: TGTGCCAGCAGTTACCGGGACAGCGGCTACGAGCAGTACTTC; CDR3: CASSYRDSGYEQYF
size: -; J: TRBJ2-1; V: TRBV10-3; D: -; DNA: TGTGCCATTCAGGCGGGGACCCGGTACAATGAGCAGTTCTTC; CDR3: CAIQAGTRYNEQFF
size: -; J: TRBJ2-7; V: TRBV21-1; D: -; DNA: TGTGCCACCAACCATAAGGGGGGTAAGAAAACTAGCGGGAGCTACTACGAGCAGTACTTC; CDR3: CATNHKGGKKTSGSYYEQYF
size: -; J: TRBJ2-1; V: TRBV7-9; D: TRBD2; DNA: TGTGCCAGCAGCCCCCCGGGAGGGGTGTTCAATGAGCAGTTCTTC; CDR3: CASSPPGGVFNEQFF
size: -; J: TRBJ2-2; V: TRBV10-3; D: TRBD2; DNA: TGTGCCATCAGTGCCGGGGGACTAGCGGGAGGGCAAGGCGGGGAGCTGTTTTTT; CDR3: CAISAGGLAGGQGGELFF
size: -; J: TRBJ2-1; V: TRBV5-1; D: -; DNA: TGCGCCAGCAGGCAGGGGAATCCTAATGAGCAGTTCTTC; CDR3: CASRQGNPNEQFF
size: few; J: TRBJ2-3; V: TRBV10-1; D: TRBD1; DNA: TGCGCCAGCAGTGGGGACAGTGTCACAGATACGCAGTATTTT; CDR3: CASSGDSVTDTQYF
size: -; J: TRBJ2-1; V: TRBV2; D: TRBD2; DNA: TGTGCCAGCAGTGACCTAGCGGGAGGTTCCCTCAATGAGCAGTTCTTC; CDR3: CASSDLAGGSLNEQFF
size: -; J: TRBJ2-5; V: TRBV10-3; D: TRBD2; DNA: TGTGCCATCAGTGTTCGAGCGGGGTTCCAAGAGACCCAGTACTTC; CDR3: CAISVRAGFQETQYF
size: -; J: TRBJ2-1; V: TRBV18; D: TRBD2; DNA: TGTGCCAGCTCCCCCTTCGGCGGGAGGGGTTACAATGAGCAGTTCTTC; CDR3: CASSPFGGRGYNEQFF
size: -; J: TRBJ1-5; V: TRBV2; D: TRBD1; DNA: TGTGCCAGCAGCGGCCCCGGGACAGGGAGCAATCAGCCCCAGCATTTT; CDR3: CASSGPGTGSNQPQHF
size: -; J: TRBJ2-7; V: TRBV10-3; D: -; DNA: TGTGCCATCAGTATTGACTCCTCCTACGAGCAGTACTTC; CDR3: CAISIDSSYEQYF
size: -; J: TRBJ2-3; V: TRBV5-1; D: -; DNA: TGCGCCAGCAGCTTGGGCGGGGGCGTCGCGGATACGCAGTATTTT; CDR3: CASSLGGGVADTQYF
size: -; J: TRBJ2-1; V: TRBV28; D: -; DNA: TGTGCCAGCAGTTTAGGAGCGTATGAGCAGTTCTTC; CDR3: CASSLGAYEQFF
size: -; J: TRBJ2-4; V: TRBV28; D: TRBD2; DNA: TGTGCCAGCAGTCCTTTTGGGCTAGCGGAAAACATTCAGTACTTC; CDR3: CASSPFGLAENIQYF
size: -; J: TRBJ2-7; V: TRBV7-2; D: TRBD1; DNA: TGTGCCAGCAGCGACAGGGGCGAGCAGTACTTC; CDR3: CASSDRGEQYF
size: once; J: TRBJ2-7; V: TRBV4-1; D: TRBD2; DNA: TGCGCCAGCAGCCGACTAGCAATGGGCGCCTACGAGCAGTACTTC; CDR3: CASSRLAMGAYEQYF
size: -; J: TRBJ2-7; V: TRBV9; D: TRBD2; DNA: TGTGCCAGCAGCGCCCACTTAGCGGGGGCACCCGACGAGCAGTACTTC; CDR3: CASSAHLAGAPDEQYF
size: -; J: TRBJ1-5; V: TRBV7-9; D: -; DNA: TGTGCCAGCAGCTTAGGGGCAGGAGGTAGCAATCAGCCCCAGCATTTT; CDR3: CASSLGAGGSNQPQHF